The entry below describes one TCR beta chain. The sample holds many counts of this clonotype. No antigen is known for it. No much larger clonotype is one base removed from it; base qualities were not supplied. The patients picked for sequencing were ones in whom flow cytometry had shown an expansion of CD8+CD57+ cells. All patients had severe acquired aplastic anemia diagnosed by International Study of Aplastic Anemia and Agranulocytosis and Camitta criteria. At the time blood was sampled, none of the patients had received any therapy. In this study, sorted CD4+ and CD8+ T cells from the blood of healthy subjects and of severe aplastic anemia patients had their TCR repertoires deep-sequenced. Patients were enrolled under clinicaltrials.gov protocols 00001620, 01623167, 00001397, 00071045, 00081523 and 00961064 in the USA. Ficoll-Paque density gradient centrifugation was used to isolate peripheral blood mononuclear cells. CD4+ and CD8+ T cells were sorted by FACS or magnetic beads before DNA extraction.

The data belong to a study of CD8+CD57+ T cells in acquired aplastic anemia (dated by TCRdb to between 2017 and 2018). Looking at the study overall: On average, sorted CD4+ and CD8+ cells yielded approximately 3 ug of extracted DNA, with a range of roughly 0.18 to 27.4 ug. A CD8+CD57+ expansion meant a frequency higher than the mean frequency seen in healthy subjects.

TCR beta VDJ combination and CDR3 sequence profiling used genomic DNA as the template. An Illumina HiSeq 2000 was used for TCR repertoire sequencing. On the authors' methods: TRBV/TRBJ rearrangement plots, CDR3 size and DJ length profiles, and Simpson's diversity index were used to assess repertoires. The most abundant DNA sequence in the deep sequencing data was taken as the immunodominant clone. CDR3 amino acid sequences were screened for sharing across subjects and were compared with published repertoires and the VDJdb database. The raw public reads went through TCRdb reprocessing: fastp at Q25, MiXCR clone calling, in-frame beta chains kept. Rows are combined by CDR3 protein, so each entry shows the most common genes and DNA. TCRdb's processing, not the authors', yielded these V and J calls. For this sample there are about 190,000 distinct CDR3 sequences; just under 50% appear just once. Over 7.5% of the sample is held by the ten biggest clonotypes.

Findings and caveats that apply to the study as a whole: CD8+ Simpson's diversity did not differ significantly between patients and healthy controls (P=0.060). Roughly 30 CD8+ CDR3 sequences were shared between patients and controls but appeared highly expressed in patients and within their immunodominant clones.

CDR1 and CDR2, looked up from the germline V gene (reference sequence), are LNHDA and SQIVND. Counted from cysteine to phenylalanine, this CDR3 has 14 amino acids. Just the 42-base CDR3 DNA is kept, in frame starting at base 1. After removal of 5 bases from V and 7 bases from J, the junction retains 6 bases not matched to a gene. This receptor was obtained from a human donor with aplastic anemia. The receptor chain draws on TRBV19 and TRBJ2-1; TRBD2 aligns with 9 central bases. Sequences were obtained from sorted CD4+, CD8+, or CD8+CD57+ T cells (not recorded which) from PBMCs. At the DNA level, the sequence is TGTGCCAGTAGTTTCCGGCTAGCGGGGAATGAGCAGTTCTTC. This codes for CASSFRLAGNEQFF.